What follows are 4 T cell receptor beta chains derived from one specimen sequenced in a study of cytomegalovirus exposure and HLA in healthy donors. The PCR had 60 Vbeta and 13 Jbeta primers. Clones were read by immunoSEQ multiplex PCR, and TCRdb kept only the in-frame ones, dropping some. There are 83,000 or so clones in the sample; about 80% occur only once, and 6% lies in the top ten. Sequencing was done on a sample of PBMCs. These receptors came from a female donor in good health and CMV-seronegative.

The chain links TRBV29-1 to TRBJ2-1, with unresolved D. The CDR3 is made up of 15 amino acids. Germline CDR1 reads SQVTM; CDR2 reads ANQGSEA. Between the trimmed V and J ends, which lost 0 bases and 0 bases, there was a span of 9 bases. The CDR3 here is CSVEDPGSSYNEQFF. The CDR3 coding sequence is TGCAGCGTTGAAGATCCCGGTAGCTCCTACAATGAGCAGTTCTTC.

The chain has TRBV4-2 and TRBJ2-7, with D possibly matching TRBD1 (5 bases). This CDR3 has 17 residues. The V gene lost 0 bases and the J gene lost 2 bases, with 17 bases spanning the gap. Germline loops: CDR1 LGHNA, CDR2 YNFKEQ. CDR3 sequence: CASSQDIGAGLAYEQYF. The DNA of the CDR3 is TGTGCCAGCAGCCAAGATATTGGGGCAGGGCTTGCCTACGAGCAGTACTTC.

The chain has TRBV11-1 and TRBJ2-7, with TRBD2 matching over 8 bases. V dropped 4 bases and J dropped 7; count of bases not matched to a gene: 12. This CDR3 spans 15 amino acids. Germline loops: CDR1 SGHAT, CDR2 FQDESV (reference sequence). CDR3 sequence reads: CASSSIAGNGGEQYF. The CDR3 nucleotides read TGTGCCAGCAGCTCGATAGCGGGAAACGGGGGAGAGCAGTACTTC.

The chain uses TRBV28 and TRBJ1-1; D is ambiguous. The CDR3 loop spans 13 amino acids. Trimming pared 6 bases from V and 1 base from J, leaving 9 bases between. Germline lookup yields CDR1 MDHEN and CDR2 SYDVKM. The CDR3 bases are TGTGCCAGCAGGATCCGGGAGAACACTGAAGCTTTCTTT. Protein: CASRIRENTEAFF.